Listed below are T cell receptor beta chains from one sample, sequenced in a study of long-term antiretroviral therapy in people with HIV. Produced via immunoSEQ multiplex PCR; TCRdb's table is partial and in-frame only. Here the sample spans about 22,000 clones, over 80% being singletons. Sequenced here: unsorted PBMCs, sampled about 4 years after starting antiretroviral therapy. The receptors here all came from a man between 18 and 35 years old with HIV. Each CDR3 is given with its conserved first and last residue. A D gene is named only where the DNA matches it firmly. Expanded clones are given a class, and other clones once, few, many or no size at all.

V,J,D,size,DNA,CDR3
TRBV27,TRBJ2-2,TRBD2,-,TGTGCCAGCAGTTTGGGGAGGGCCCCGTCCGGGGAGCTGTTTTTT,CASSLGRAPSGELFF
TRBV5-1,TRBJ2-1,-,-,TGCGCCAGCAGCTCCGAGTGGGGTGATGAGCAGTTCTTC,CASSSEWGDEQFF
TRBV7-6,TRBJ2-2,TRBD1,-,TGTGCCAGCAGCTTAGCCTCACAGGGGATCAGGGAGCTGTTTTTT,CASSLASQGIRELFF
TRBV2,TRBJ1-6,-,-,TGTGCCAGCAAGGGGAGTTCACCCCTCCACTTT,CASKGSSPLHF
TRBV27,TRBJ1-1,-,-,TGTGCCAGCAGTACGCTGGACCCAGTCACTGCCGCTTTCTTT,CASSTLDPVTAAFF
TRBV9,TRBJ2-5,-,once,TGTGCCAGCAGCGTATCCCCGGAGGGCGTCCAAGAGACCCAGTACTTC,CASSVSPEGVQETQYF
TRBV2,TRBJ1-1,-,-,TGTGCCAGCAGTAGGGGGGCTGTGCTGGCTTTCTTT,CASSRGAVLAFF
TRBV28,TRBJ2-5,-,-,TGTGCCAGCAGTCTCGGGACGGGGCTCCAAGAGACCCAGTACTTC,CASSLGTGLQETQYF
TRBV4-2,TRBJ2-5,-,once,TGTGCCAGCAAGATGGGGGGCCCCGGAGAGACCCAGTACTTC,CASKMGGPGETQYF
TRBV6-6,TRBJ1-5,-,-,TGTGCCAGCAGTCCAGGGCGCAATCAGCCCCAGCATTTT,CASSPGRNQPQHF
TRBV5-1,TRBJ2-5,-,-,TGCGCCAGCAGCTTTACGGGTCCTAAAGAGACCCAGTACTTC,CASSFTGPKETQYF
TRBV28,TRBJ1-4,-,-,TGTGCCAGCAGTTCCACGGGGCCCATAGCAACTAATGAAAAACTGTTTTTT,CASSSTGPIATNEKLFF
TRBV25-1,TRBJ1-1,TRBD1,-,TGTGCCAGCAGTGATTGGGGACAGGGAAACACTGAAGCTTTCTTT,CASSDWGQGNTEAFF
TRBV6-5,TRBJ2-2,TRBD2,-,TGTGCCAGCAGTTACTCGTGGGTAGCGGGGCCCGGGGAGCTGTTTTTT,CASSYSWVAGPGELFF
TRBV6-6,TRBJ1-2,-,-,TGTGCCAGCAGTTACTCGGGGTATGGCTACACCTTC,CASSYSGYGYTF
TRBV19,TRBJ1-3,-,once,TGTGCCAGTAGTATAGAGATATGGGATAACACCATATATTTT,CASSIEIWDNTIYF
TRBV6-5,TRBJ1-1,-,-,TGTGCCAGCAGGAGAGGGAACACTGAAGCTTTCTTT,CASRRGNTEAFF
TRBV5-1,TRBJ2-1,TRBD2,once,TGCGCCAGCAGCTTACCGAACGAATTTAGCGGGGGGGATTTCCACGAGCAGTTCTTC,CASSLPNEFSGGDFHEQFF
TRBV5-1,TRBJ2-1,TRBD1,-,TGCGCCAGCAGCTTGGGACAGGGGAATACAGATGAGCAGTTCTTC,CASSLGQGNTDEQFF
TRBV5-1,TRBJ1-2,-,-,TGCGCCAGCAGCTTGGACTCTGGCTATGGCTACACCTTC,CASSLDSGYGYTF
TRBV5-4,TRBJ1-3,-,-,TGTGCCAGCAGCGACGACAGACGCCGCTCTGGAAACACCATATATTTT,CASSDDRRRSGNTIYF
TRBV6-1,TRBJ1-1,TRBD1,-,TGTGCCAGCAGTGACAGGGGGATGCACGGTATTGAAGCTTTCTTT,CASSDRGMHGIEAFF